This section outlines one T cell receptor (beta chain) sequence together with its context. Some clones are missing from TCRdb's copy, which holds only in-frame ones; the method was immunoSEQ multiplex PCR. The table has roughly 400,000 clones, about 88% seen once. This record comes from a study of blood T cell repertoires in COVID-19. Study context: Acute and convalescent COVID-19 specimens originated in the United States, Italy and Spain. T cells, B-cell-depleted T cells, or PBMCs provided the cDNA or gDNA that served as material.

CDR1 and CDR2 (germline): KGHDR, SFDVKD. V was shortened by 1 base and J by 0 bases, with 7 bases between the two germline ends. The CDR3 is made up of 15 amino acids. This sequence originates from a woman aged 18-29 years who had been exposed to COVID-19. The sequenced sample was PBMCs or T cells enriched from blood (not recorded which). V gene TRBV24-1 combines with J gene TRBJ2-3; D is possibly TRBD1 (6 bases). The CDR3 region is CATSDFDRSTDTQYF. The CDR3 DNA reads TGTGCCACCAGTGATTTTGACAGGAGCACAGATACGCAGTATTTT.